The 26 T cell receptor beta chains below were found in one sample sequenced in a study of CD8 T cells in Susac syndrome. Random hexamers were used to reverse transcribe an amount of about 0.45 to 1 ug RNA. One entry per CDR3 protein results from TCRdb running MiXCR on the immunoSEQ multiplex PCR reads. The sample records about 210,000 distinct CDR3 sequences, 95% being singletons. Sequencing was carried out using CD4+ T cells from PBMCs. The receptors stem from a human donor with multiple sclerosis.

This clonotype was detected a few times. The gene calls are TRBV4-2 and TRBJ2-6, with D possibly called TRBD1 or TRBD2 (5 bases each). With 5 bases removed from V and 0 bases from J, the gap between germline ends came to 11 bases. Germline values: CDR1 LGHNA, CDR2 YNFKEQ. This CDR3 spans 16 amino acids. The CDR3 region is CASSEGQGSGANVLTF. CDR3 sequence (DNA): TGTGCCAGCAGCGAGGGGCAGGGCTCTGGGGCCAACGTCCTGACTTTC.

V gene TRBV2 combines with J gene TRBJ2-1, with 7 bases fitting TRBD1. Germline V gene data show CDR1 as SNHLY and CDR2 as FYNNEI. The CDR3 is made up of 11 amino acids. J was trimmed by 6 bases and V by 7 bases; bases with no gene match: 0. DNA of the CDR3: TGTGCCAGCACAGGGGGCAATGAGCAGTTCTTC. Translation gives CASTGGNEQFF.

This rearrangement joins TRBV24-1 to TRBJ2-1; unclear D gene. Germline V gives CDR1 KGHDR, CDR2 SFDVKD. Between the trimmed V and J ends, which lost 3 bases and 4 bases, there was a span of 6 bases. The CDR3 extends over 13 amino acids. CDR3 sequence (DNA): TGTGCCACCAGTGATCCAGGTTACAATGAGCAGTTCTTC. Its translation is CATSDPGYNEQFF.

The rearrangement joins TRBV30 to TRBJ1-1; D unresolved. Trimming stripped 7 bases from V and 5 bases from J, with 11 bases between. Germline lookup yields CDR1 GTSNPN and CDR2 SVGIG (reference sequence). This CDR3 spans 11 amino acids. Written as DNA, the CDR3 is TGTGCCTTTGGAAGAGGGACTGAAGCTTTCTTT. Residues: CAFGRGTEAFF.

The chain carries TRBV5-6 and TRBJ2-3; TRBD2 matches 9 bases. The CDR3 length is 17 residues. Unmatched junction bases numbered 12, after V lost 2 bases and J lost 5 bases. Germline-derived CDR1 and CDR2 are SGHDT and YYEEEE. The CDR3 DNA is TGTGCCAGCAGCTTCTACTCGGCGGGAGGGAGTGGAGATACGCAGTATTTT. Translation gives CASSFYSAGGSGDTQYF.

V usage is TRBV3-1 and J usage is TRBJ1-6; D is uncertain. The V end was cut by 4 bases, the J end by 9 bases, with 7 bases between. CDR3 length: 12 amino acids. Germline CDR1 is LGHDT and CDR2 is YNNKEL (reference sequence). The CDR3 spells CASSLYRSPLHF. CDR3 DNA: TGTGCCAGCAGCCTCTATCGTTCACCCCTCCACTTT.

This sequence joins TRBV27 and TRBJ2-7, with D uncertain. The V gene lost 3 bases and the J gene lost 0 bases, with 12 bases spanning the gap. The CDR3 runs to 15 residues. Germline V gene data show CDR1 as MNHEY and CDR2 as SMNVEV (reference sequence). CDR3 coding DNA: TGTGCCAGCAGTTTGTGGGGTCCCAGCTCCTACGAGCAGTACTTC. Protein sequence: CASSLWGPSSYEQYF.

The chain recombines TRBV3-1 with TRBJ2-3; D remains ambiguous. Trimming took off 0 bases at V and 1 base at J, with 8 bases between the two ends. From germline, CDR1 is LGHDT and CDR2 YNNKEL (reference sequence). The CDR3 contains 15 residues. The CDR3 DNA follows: TGTGCCAGCAGCCAAGATGTAAGCCGCACAGATACGCAGTATTTT. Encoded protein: CASSQDVSRTDTQYF.

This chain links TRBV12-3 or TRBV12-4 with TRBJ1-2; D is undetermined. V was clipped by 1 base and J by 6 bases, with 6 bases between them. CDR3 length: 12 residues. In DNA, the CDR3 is TGTGCCAGCAGTTTAGTTTCCAATGGCTACACCTTC. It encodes CASSLVSNGYTF.

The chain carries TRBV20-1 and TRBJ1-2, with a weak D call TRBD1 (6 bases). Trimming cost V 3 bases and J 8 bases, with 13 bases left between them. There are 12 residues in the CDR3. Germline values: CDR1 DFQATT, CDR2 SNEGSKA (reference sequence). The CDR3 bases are TGCAGTGCTAGCCCCTCAGGGGTCGGCTACACCTTC. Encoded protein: CSASPSGVGYTF.

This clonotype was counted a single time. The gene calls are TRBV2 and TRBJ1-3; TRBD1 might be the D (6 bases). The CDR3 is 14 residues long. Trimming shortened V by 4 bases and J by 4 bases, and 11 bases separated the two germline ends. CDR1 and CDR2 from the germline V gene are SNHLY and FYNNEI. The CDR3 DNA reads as TGTGCCAGCAGTGTACAGGGATACGGAAACACCATATATTTT. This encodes CASSVQGYGNTIYF.

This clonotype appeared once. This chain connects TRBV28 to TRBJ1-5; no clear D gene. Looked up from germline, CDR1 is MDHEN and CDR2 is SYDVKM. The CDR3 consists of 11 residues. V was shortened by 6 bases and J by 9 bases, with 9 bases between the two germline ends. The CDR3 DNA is TGTGCCAGCAGCACTACCGGGCCCCAGCATTTT. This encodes CASSTTGPQHF. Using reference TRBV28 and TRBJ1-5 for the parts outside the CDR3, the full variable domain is DVKVTQSSRYLVKRTGEKVFLECVQDMDHENMFWYRQDPGLGLRLIYFSYDVKMKEKGDIPEGYSVSREKKERFSLILESASTNQTSMYLCASSTTGPQHFGDGTRLSIL.

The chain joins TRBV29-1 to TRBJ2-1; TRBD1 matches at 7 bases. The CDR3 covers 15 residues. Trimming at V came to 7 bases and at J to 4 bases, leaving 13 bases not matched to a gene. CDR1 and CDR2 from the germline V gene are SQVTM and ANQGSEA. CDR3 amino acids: CSAGTVRSSYNEQFF. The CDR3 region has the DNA TGCAGCGCCGGGACAGTCCGTTCATCTTACAATGAGCAGTTCTTC.

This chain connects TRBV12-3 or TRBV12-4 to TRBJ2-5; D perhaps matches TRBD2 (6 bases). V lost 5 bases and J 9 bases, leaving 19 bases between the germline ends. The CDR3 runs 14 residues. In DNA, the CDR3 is TGTGCCAGCAGTCCCGACCAGCGGGCCGGGGCCCAGTACTTC. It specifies CASSPDQRAGAQYF.

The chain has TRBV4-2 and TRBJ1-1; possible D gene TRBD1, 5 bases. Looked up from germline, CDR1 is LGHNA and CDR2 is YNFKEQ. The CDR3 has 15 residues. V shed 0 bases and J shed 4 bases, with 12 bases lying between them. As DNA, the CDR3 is TGTGCCAGCAGCCAAGATACTGGGGGTGGCACTGAAGCTTTCTTT. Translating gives CASSQDTGGGTEAFF.

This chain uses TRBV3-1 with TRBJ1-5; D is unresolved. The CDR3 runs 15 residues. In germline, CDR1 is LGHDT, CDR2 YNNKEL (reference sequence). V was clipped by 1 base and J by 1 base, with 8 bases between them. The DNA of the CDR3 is TGTGCCAGCAGCCAAGGGGCAGCCAGCAATCAGCCCCAGCATTTT. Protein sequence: CASSQGAASNQPQHF. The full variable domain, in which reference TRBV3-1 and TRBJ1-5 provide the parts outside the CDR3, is DTAVSQTPKYLVTQMGNDKSIKCEQNLGHDTMYWYKQDSKKFLKIMFSYNNKELIINETVPNRFSPKSPDKAHLNLHINSLELGDSAVYFCASSQGAASNQPQHFGDGTRLSIL.

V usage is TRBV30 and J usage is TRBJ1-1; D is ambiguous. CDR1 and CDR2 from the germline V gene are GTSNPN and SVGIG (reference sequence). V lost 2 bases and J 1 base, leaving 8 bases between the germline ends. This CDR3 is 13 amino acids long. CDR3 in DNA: TGTGCCTGGAGTAGAGAAGCGAACACTGAAGCTTTCTTT. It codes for CAWSREANTEAFF.

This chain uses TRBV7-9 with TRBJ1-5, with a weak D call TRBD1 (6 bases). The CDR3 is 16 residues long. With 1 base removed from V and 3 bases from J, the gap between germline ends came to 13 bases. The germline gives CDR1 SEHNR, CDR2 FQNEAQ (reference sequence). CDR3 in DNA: TGTGCCAGCAGCTTAGGTTCGGGGGGCAACAATCAGCCCCAGCATTTT. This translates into CASSLGSGGNNQPQHF.

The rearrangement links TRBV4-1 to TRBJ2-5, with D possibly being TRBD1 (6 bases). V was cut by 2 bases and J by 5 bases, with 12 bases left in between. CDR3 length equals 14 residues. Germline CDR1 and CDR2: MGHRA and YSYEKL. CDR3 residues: CASSQRGQGETQYF. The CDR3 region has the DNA TGCGCCAGCAGCCAACGAGGGCAGGGGGAGACCCAGTACTTC.

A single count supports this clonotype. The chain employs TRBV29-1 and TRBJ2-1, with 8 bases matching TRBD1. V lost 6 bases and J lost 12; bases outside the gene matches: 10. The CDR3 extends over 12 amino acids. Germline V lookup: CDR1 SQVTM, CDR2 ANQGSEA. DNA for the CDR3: TGCAGCGTGGCCCGAGACAGGGGAGTGCAGTTCTTC. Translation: CSVARDRGVQFF.

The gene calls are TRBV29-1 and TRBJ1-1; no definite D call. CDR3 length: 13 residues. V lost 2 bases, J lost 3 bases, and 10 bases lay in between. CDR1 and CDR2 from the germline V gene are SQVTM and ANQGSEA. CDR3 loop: CSVEPKLYTEAFF. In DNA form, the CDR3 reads TGCAGCGTTGAACCCAAGCTTTACACTGAAGCTTTCTTT.

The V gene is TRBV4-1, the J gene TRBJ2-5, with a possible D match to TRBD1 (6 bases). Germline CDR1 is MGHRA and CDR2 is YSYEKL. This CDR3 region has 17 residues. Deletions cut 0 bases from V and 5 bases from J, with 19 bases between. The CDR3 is CASSQEGGRGRLETQYF. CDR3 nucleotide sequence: TGCGCCAGCAGCCAAGAAGGCGGCAGGGGCAGGTTGGAGACCCAGTACTTC.

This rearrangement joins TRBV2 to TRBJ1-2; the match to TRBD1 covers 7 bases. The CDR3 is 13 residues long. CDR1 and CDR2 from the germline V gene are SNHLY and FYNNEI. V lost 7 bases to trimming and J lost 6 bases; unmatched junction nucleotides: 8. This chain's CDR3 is CASKGDRVNGYTF. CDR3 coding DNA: TGTGCCAGCAAAGGGGACAGAGTAAATGGCTACACCTTC.

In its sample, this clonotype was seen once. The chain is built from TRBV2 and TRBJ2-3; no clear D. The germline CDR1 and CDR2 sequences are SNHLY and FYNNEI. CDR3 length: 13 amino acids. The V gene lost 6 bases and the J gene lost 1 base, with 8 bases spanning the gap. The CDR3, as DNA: TGTGCCAGCAGAGTTGACCGCACAGATACGCAGTATTTT. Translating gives CASRVDRTDTQYF.

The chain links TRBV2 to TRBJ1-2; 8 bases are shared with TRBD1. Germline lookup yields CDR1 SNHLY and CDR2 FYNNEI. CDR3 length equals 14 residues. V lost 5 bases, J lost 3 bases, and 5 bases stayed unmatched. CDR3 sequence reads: CASSWTGSDYGYTF. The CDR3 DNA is TGTGCCAGCAGTTGGACAGGGAGTGACTATGGCTACACCTTC.

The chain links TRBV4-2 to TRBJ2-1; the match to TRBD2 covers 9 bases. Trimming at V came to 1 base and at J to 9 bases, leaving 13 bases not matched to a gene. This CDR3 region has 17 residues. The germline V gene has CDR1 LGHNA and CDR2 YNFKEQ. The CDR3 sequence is CASSQVLREGGEGEQFF. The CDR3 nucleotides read TGTGCCAGCAGCCAAGTTTTGCGGGAGGGAGGGGAAGGTGAGCAGTTCTTC.